A selection of T cell receptor beta chains follows, all from one sample in a study of blood T cell repertoires in COVID-19. Profiled with immunoSEQ multiplex PCR; TCRdb holds only in-frame clones, not every one. This sample has 250,000 to 300,000 clones, with roughly nine tenths found just once. Sequencing was done on a sample of peripheral blood. The receptors originated from a woman aged 40 to 50 who had recovered from COVID-19. Both conserved end residues are part of each CDR3. D genes are given only for firm matches. Size is omitted from some rows. Given values are once, few, many or a class for expanded clones.

NA	NA	TRBV5-4	TRBJ1-1	TGTGCCAGCAGCTTGCACAGCAACACTGAAGCTTTCTTT	CASSLHSNTEAFF
NA	TRBD2	TRBV6-5	TRBJ2-1	TGTGCCAGCAGTATCCTAGCGGAGGGTGAGCAGTTCTTC	CASSILAEGEQFF
NA	TRBD2	TRBV9	TRBJ2-1	TGTGCCAGCAGCGCTGGAGCGGGGTGGGAAAACAATGAGCAGTTCTTC	CASSAGAGWENNEQFF
NA	NA	TRBV4-3	TRBJ1-2	TGCGCCAGCAGCCAAGCTATAGGGGTATTCATCGATGGCTACACCTTC	CASSQAIGVFIDGYTF
NA	TRBD1	TRBV27	TRBJ2-6	TGTGCCAGCAGCCCCGACAGGGGACCTGGGGCCAACGTCCTGACTTTC	CASSPDRGPGANVLTF
NA	TRBD1	TRBV11-3	TRBJ2-5	TGTGCCAGCAGCCCCCGGACAGGGGGCGAGACCCAGTACTTC	CASSPRTGGETQYF
NA	TRBD1	TRBV2	TRBJ2-5	TGTGCCAGCAGGACAGGGGGGAACGGATACCAAGAGACCCAGTACTTC	CASRTGGNGYQETQYF
NA	TRBD1	TRBV6-5	TRBJ2-4	TGTGCCAGCAGTCCCCACCGGGACAGAAACATTCAGTACTTC	CASSPHRDRNIQYF
NA	TRBD1	TRBV6-5	TRBJ2-1	TGTGCCAGCAGGCGACAGGGACATGAGCAGTTCTTC	CASRRQGHEQFF
NA	NA	TRBV6-5	TRBJ2-3	TGTGCCAGCAGTTTCCGGGAGTACGGCACAGATACGCAGTATTTT	CASSFREYGTDTQYF
once	NA	TRBV2	TRBJ2-3	TGTGCCAGCCGGCCTAGCGATAGCACAGATACGCAGTATTTT	CASRPSDSTDTQYF
NA	NA	TRBV5-1	TRBJ2-1	TGCGCCAGCAGCTTTTTGGGGGGGCTCTACAATGAGCAGTTCTTC	CASSFLGGLYNEQFF
NA	NA	TRBV2	TRBJ2-1	TGTGCCAGCAGTGATAATGGGGGCGGGCAGTTCTTC	CASSDNGGGQFF
NA	NA	TRBV18	TRBJ1-2	TGTGCCAGCTCACCCGCGCCCCGGGGGGACTATGGCTACACCTTC	CASSPAPRGDYGYTF
NA	TRBD2	TRBV18	TRBJ2-1	TGTGCCAGCTCACCCCCCCGGGCAGCGGGAGCTAGCGGGGGGGGCAATGAGCAGTTCTTC	CASSPPRAAGASGGGNEQFF
once	NA	TRBV6-4	TRBJ2-2	TGTGCCAGCAGTGACTCAAGCTCTCGGGACACCGGGGAGCTGTTTTTT	CASSDSSSRDTGELFF
NA	NA	TRBV5-1	TRBJ1-1	TGCGCCAGCAGCTCAGCCGGGACAAGGAACACTGAAGCTTTCTTT	CASSSAGTRNTEAFF
NA	NA	TRBV6-2/TRBV6-3	TRBJ1-5	TGTGCCAGCAGTTACAGGGGTAATCAGCCCCAGCATTTT	CASSYRGNQPQHF
NA	TRBD2	TRBV24-1	TRBJ2-3	TGTGCCACCAGTGATTCGACTAGCGGGACGTCGTTTGGGGATACGCAGTATTTT	CATSDSTSGTSFGDTQYF
NA	NA	TRBV4-1	TRBJ2-1	TGCGCCAGCAGCCAAGACGTCGATGGACTACTTAGCTCCTACAATGAGCAGTTCTTC	CASSQDVDGLLSSYNEQFF
NA	NA	TRBV24-1	TRBJ2-5	TGTGCCACCAGTGATTTTAGTCGGGTCCTTGGAGAGACCCAGTACTTC	CATSDFSRVLGETQYF
NA	TRBD1	TRBV6-5	TRBJ1-1	TGTGCCAGCAGCGGGGGACAGGGGGGAACTGAAGCTTTCTTT	CASSGGQGGTEAFF
NA	NA	TRBV19	TRBJ2-2	TGTGCCAGTAGTCCACGAAGCAGCGGCACCGGGGAGCTGTTTTTT	CASSPRSSGTGELFF
NA	NA	TRBV27	TRBJ2-7	TGTGCCAGCAGTTTAGGCGGGGCCGCCTACGAGCAGTACTTC	CASSLGGAAYEQYF
NA	NA	TRBV28	TRBJ2-6	TGTGCCAGCAGTTTTTTAACAGTTGTTGTCTCTGGGGCCAACGTCCTGACTTTC	CASSFLTVVVSGANVLTF
NA	TRBD2	TRBV7-2	TRBJ2-6	TGTGCCAGCAGCTTACGCGGGGGATCTAGTGGGGCCAACGTCCTGACTTTC	CASSLRGGSSGANVLTF
NA	NA	TRBV21-1	TRBJ2-1	TGTGCCAGCAGCACTAGCGGGAGACTCCTCTCCTACAATGAGCAGTTCTTC	CASSTSGRLLSYNEQFF
NA	NA	TRBV4-1	TRBJ2-3	TGCGCCAGCAGCCAAGGCAGCGGACTGATCACAGATACGCAGTATTTT	CASSQGSGLITDTQYF
NA	NA	TRBV10-3	TRBJ1-5	TGTGCCATCAGTGAAGCCAGGGCGGCTCAGCCCCAGCATTTT	CAISEARAAQPQHF